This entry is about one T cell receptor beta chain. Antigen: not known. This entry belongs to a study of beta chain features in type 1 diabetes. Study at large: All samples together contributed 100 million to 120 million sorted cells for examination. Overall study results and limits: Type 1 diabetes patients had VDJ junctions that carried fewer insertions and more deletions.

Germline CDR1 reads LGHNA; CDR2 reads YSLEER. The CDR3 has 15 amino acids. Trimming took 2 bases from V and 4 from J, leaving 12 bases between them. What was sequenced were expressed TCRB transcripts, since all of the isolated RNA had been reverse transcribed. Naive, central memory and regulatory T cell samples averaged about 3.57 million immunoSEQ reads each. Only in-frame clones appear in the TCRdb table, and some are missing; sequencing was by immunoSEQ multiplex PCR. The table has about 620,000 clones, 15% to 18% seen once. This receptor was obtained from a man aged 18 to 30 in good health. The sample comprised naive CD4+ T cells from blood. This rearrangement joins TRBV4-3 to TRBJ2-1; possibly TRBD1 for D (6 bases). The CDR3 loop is CASSQPGHEYNEQFF. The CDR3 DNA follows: TGCGCCAGCAGCCAACCGGGACACGAATACAATGAGCAGTTCTTC.